This TCR beta chain was recorded in a study of blood T cell repertoires in COVID-19. This clone appeared a single time. This CDR3 is built from 16 residues. V was pared by 1 base and J by 4 bases, with 14 bases between. Germline CDR1 reads KGHDR; CDR2 reads SFDVKD. The data were produced by immunoSEQ multiplex PCR, yet TCRdb's version contains in-frame clones alone and is incomplete. This table has under 80,000 clones, about 80% appearing once. The chain links TRBV24-1 to TRBJ2-3, with a weak D call TRBD2 (6 bases). The sequenced sample consisted of peripheral blood. The clonotype originates from a human donor in a cohort sampled during active COVID-19. This CDR3 reads CATSDFGTGLPDTQYF. The CDR3 DNA reads as TGTGCCACCAGTGATTTCGGGACTGGTCTCCCAGATACGCAGTATTTT.